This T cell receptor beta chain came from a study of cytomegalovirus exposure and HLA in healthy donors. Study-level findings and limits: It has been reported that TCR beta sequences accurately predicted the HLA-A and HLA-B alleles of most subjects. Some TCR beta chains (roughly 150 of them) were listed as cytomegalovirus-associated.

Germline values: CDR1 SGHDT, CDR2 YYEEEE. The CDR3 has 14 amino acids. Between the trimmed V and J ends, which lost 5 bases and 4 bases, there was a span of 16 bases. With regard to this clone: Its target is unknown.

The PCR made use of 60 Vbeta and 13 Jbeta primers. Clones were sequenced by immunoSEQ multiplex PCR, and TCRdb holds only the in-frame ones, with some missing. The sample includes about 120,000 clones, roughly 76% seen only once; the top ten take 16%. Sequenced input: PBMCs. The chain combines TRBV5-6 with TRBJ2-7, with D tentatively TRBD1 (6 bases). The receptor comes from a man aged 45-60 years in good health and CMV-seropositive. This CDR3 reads CASRTGWGVYEQYF. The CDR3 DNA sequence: TGTGCCAGCAGGACAGGCTGGGGCGTATACGAGCAGTACTTC.